A selection of T cell receptor beta chains follows, all from one sample in a study of blood T cells in healthy people across ages. TCRdb re-called the 5' RACE reads through MiXCR, storing one row per CDR3 protein. This sample has about 730,000 distinct CDR3 sequences, with approximately 39% found just once. The sample was blood. These receptors originate from a woman in her fifties or sixties in good health. The CDR3 runs from the conserved cysteine through the conserved F or W. The D gene is left open where the match is weak. The size of a clone is reported for some rows only, either as once, few or many, or as a class for expanded clones.

J: TRBJ2-5; size: -; D: -; V: TRBV6-2/TRBV6-3; CDR3: CASSKLEYNEQYF; DNA: TGTGCCAGCAGTAAACTAGAGTACAATGAGCAGTACTTC
J: TRBJ1-2; size: many; D: -; V: TRBV29-1; CDR3: CSVEDDYGYTF; DNA: TGCAGCGTTGAAGATGACTATGGCTACACCTTC
J: TRBJ2-4; size: -; D: TRBD2; V: TRBV6-1; CDR3: CASSEGGLALSNIQYF; DNA: TGTGCCAGCAGTGAAGGGGGACTAGCATTATCGAACATTCAGTACTTC
J: TRBJ2-3; size: -; D: -; V: TRBV3-1; CDR3: CASSPYLGGASTDTQYF; DNA: TGTGCCAGCAGCCCCTATCTGGGCGGGGCTAGCACAGATACGCAGTATTTT
J: TRBJ2-5; size: many; D: -; V: TRBV7-9; CDR3: CASSLDETQYF; DNA: TGCGCCAGCAGCTTGGACGAGACCCAGTACTTC
J: TRBJ2-4; size: -; D: TRBD1; V: TRBV5-6; CDR3: CASSLWAGGSKNIQYF; DNA: TGTGCCAGCAGCTTGTGGGCAGGGGGATCCAAAAACATTCAGTACTTC
J: TRBJ2-2; size: -; D: -; V: TRBV6-2/TRBV6-3; CDR3: CASSHPGKNTGELFF; DNA: TGTGCCAGCAGTCACCCCGGGAAGAACACCGGGGAGCTGTTTTTT
J: TRBJ2-7; size: -; D: -; V: TRBV7-9; CDR3: CASSPVGSSYNKQYF; DNA: TGTGCCAGCAGCCCAGTGGGTAGCTCCTACAATAAGCAGTACTTC
J: TRBJ2-7; size: -; D: -; V: TRBV21-1; CDR3: CASSKEGLYEQYF; DNA: TGTGCCAGCAGCAAAGAGGGACTCTACGAGCAGTACTTC
J: TRBJ1-2; size: few; D: TRBD1; V: TRBV4-2; CDR3: CASSPTGVVSYGYTF; DNA: TGTGCCAGCAGCCCGACAGGGGTTGTCTCCTATGGCTACACCTTC
J: TRBJ2-4; size: -; D: TRBD2; V: TRBV20-1; CDR3: CSASVTGLAGEKGSIQYF; DNA: TGCAGTGCTAGCGTTACGGGACTAGCGGGAGAAAAGGGAAGCATTCAGTACTTC
J: TRBJ2-7; size: -; D: -; V: TRBV4-3; CDR3: CASSQEGGQALPYEQYF; DNA: TGCGCCAGCAGCCAAGAGGGTGGGCAGGCGCTCCCCTACGAGCAGTACTTC
J: TRBJ1-3; size: few; D: TRBD1; V: TRBV5-1; CDR3: CASSKGQGASAGNTIYF; DNA: TGCGCCAGCAGCAAAGGACAGGGAGCTTCGGCTGGAAACACCATATATTTT
J: TRBJ2-3; size: few; D: TRBD2; V: TRBV28; CDR3: CASIPSTSGANTDTQYF; DNA: TGTGCCAGCATCCCCTCGACTAGCGGAGCCAACACAGATACGCAGTATTTT
J: TRBJ2-1; size: -; D: TRBD2; V: TRBV5-1; CDR3: CASSPPPGTSGRTHNEQFF; DNA: TGCGCCAGCAGCCCACCCCCGGGGACTAGCGGGAGAACCCACAATGAGCAGTTCTTC
J: TRBJ2-2; size: -; D: TRBD2; V: TRBV12-3/TRBV12-4; CDR3: CASSQTSGGQNTGELFF; DNA: TGTGCCAGCAGCCAGACTAGCGGGGGGCAAAACACCGGGGAGCTGTTTTTT
J: TRBJ1-2; size: -; D: TRBD1; V: TRBV3-1; CDR3: CASSQRGTDIYGYTF; DNA: TGTGCCAGCAGCCAACGAGGGACAGACATCTATGGCTACACCTTC
J: TRBJ1-4; size: -; D: -; V: TRBV20-1; CDR3: CSASSWGIGTNEKLFF; DNA: TGCAGTGCTAGTTCCTGGGGGATAGGAACTAATGAAAAACTGTTTTTT
J: TRBJ2-3; size: -; D: -; V: TRBV7-2; CDR3: CASSSAVTNTQYF; DNA: TGTGCCAGCAGCTCAGCAGTTACTAATACGCAGTATTTT
J: TRBJ2-3; size: -; D: TRBD2; V: TRBV7-3; CDR3: CASSPGLAGGTYTQYF; DNA: TGTGCCAGCAGCCCAGGACTAGCGGGAGGGACCTATACGCAGTATTTT
J: TRBJ2-1; size: -; D: -; V: TRBV12-3/TRBV12-4; CDR3: CASSLEAANPYNEQFF; DNA: TGTGCCAGCAGTTTAGAGGCGGCGAATCCCTACAATGAGCAGTTCTTC
J: TRBJ2-7; size: -; D: -; V: TRBV20-1; CDR3: CSAAAGNEQYF; DNA: TGCAGTGCGGCGGCAGGCAACGAGCAGTACTTC
J: TRBJ2-2; size: -; D: -; V: TRBV12-3/TRBV12-4; CDR3: CASSLVRYTGELFF; DNA: TGTGCCAGCAGTTTAGTGCGGTACACCGGGGAGCTGTTTTTT
J: TRBJ2-3; size: few; D: -; V: TRBV13; CDR3: CASSLGPTSGTDTQYF; DNA: TGTGCCAGCAGCTTAGGCCCGACATCGGGCACAGATACGCAGTATTTT
J: TRBJ2-1; size: -; D: -; V: TRBV28; CDR3: CASRLTVTGGPYYEQFF; DNA: TGTGCCAGCAGACTTACCGTGACAGGAGGCCCCTATTACGAGCAGTTCTTC
J: TRBJ2-1; size: few; D: TRBD1; V: TRBV28; CDR3: CASSLRTGGHEQFF; DNA: TGTGCCAGCAGTTTAAGGACAGGGGGCCATGAGCAGTTCTTC
J: TRBJ2-1; size: -; D: -; V: TRBV7-3; CDR3: CASSVRAGQAYNEQFF; DNA: TGTGCCAGCAGCGTCCGCGCGGGACAAGCCTACAATGAGCAGTTCTTC
J: TRBJ1-1; size: -; D: -; V: TRBV6-1; CDR3: CASTEGTAFF; DNA: TGTGCCAGCACCGAGGGTACCGCTTTCTTT
J: TRBJ2-3; size: -; D: TRBD2; V: TRBV7-9; CDR3: CAGSLGAGVTDTQYF; DNA: TGTGCCGGCAGCTTAGGAGCGGGGGTCACAGATACGCAGTATTTT
J: TRBJ2-7; size: few; D: TRBD2; V: TRBV28; CDR3: CASSLGAGKSYEQYF; DNA: TGTGCCAGCAGTTTAGGAGCGGGAAAATCCTACGAGCAGTACTTC
J: TRBJ2-2; size: -; D: -; V: TRBV7-3; CDR3: CASSLNPGAREPGELFF; DNA: TGTGCCAGCAGCTTAAATCCGGGGGCCCGTGAGCCCGGGGAGCTGTTTTTT
J: TRBJ2-1; size: few; D: TRBD2; V: TRBV29-1; CDR3: CSVVGHSGGVSSYNEQFF; DNA: TGCAGCGTTGTGGGGCATAGCGGGGGGGTAAGCTCCTACAATGAGCAGTTCTTC
J: TRBJ2-3; size: few; D: TRBD2; V: TRBV4-1; CDR3: CASSTHGLAADTQYF; DNA: TGCGCCAGCAGCACCCACGGACTAGCGGCAGATACGCAGTATTTT
J: TRBJ2-5; size: -; D: -; V: TRBV19; CDR3: CASSPQGGGLETQYF; DNA: TGTGCCAGTAGTCCCCAAGGAGGGGGCTTGGAGACCCAGTACTTC
J: TRBJ1-4; size: few; D: -; V: TRBV14; CDR3: CASSQDRAAPNGEKLFF; DNA: TGTGCCAGCAGCCAAGATAGGGCGGCCCCAAATGGGGAAAAACTGTTTTTT
J: TRBJ2-6; size: -; D: -; V: TRBV7-3; CDR3: CASSPGQVGANVLTF; DNA: TGTGCCAGCAGCCCGGGGCAGGTCGGGGCCAACGTCCTGACTTTC
J: TRBJ1-1; size: few; D: -; V: TRBV7-9; CDR3: CASSPSGRTEAFF; DNA: TGTGCCAGCAGCCCATCAGGGCGGACTGAAGCTTTCTTT
J: TRBJ2-3; size: -; D: TRBD2; V: TRBV2; CDR3: CATSALAGGGGTDTQYF; DNA: TGTGCCACCTCGGCTCTAGCGGGGGGAGGGGGCACAGATACGCAGTATTTT
J: TRBJ2-1; size: -; D: -; V: TRBV2; CDR3: CASSRDNNNEQFF; DNA: TGTGCCAGCAGCCGGGACAACAACAATGAGCAGTTCTTC
J: TRBJ2-7; size: few; D: TRBD1; V: TRBV12-3/TRBV12-4; CDR3: CASSLRDSGTYEQYF; DNA: TGTGCCAGCAGTCTCCGGGACAGTGGCACCTACGAGCAGTACTTC
J: TRBJ2-7; size: -; D: TRBD2; V: TRBV7-2; CDR3: CASSKGLGGLEQYF; DNA: TGTGCCAGCAGCAAAGGACTAGGCGGGCTCGAGCAGTACTTC
J: TRBJ1-4; size: -; D: -; V: TRBV5-6; CDR3: CASSAVEQPNEKLFF; DNA: TGTGCCAGCAGCGCAGTTGAGCAGCCTAATGAAAAACTGTTTTTT
J: TRBJ2-7; size: few; D: -; V: TRBV20-1; CDR3: CSAQVRERYEQYF; DNA: TGCAGTGCTCAAGTGAGGGAGAGATACGAGCAGTACTTC
J: TRBJ2-7; size: few; D: -; V: TRBV5-1; CDR3: CASSLEGSEYEQYF; DNA: TGCGCCAGCAGCTTGGAAGGGTCCGAATACGAGCAGTACTTC
J: TRBJ1-1; size: few; D: -; V: TRBV7-2; CDR3: CASSLASWDAKSEAFF; DNA: TGTGCCAGCAGCTTAGCGTCCTGGGACGCGAAATCCGAAGCTTTCTTT
J: TRBJ2-3; size: -; D: TRBD2; V: TRBV5-1; CDR3: CASSLFPLAGEEVTDTQYF; DNA: TGCGCCAGCAGCTTGTTTCCACTAGCGGGAGAGGAGGTGACAGATACGCAGTATTTT
J: TRBJ2-5; size: -; D: -; V: TRBV30; CDR3: CAWSNRGGRETQYF; DNA: TGTGCCTGGAGTAATAGGGGGGGCCGGGAGACCCAGTACTTC
J: TRBJ2-1; size: few; D: -; V: TRBV5-6; CDR3: CASIFGATSYNEQFF; DNA: TGTGCCAGCATCTTCGGGGCAACCTCCTACAATGAGCAGTTCTTC
J: TRBJ1-2; size: few; D: -; V: TRBV25-1; CDR3: CASSDSTLGGYTF; DNA: TGTGCCAGCAGTGATAGCACGCTTGGGGGCTACACCTTC
J: TRBJ2-5; size: -; D: -; V: TRBV29-1; CDR3: CSVGVAVKETQYF; DNA: TGCAGCGTTGGGGTAGCGGTAAAAGAGACCCAGTACTTC
J: TRBJ1-2; size: -; D: -; V: TRBV28; CDR3: CASSFPSDYGYTF; DNA: TGTGCCAGCAGTTTCCCGTCGGACTATGGCTACACCTTC
J: TRBJ2-7; size: -; D: -; V: TRBV20-1; CDR3: CSASNDLYEQYF; DNA: TGCAGTGCTAGTAACGATCTCTACGAGCAGTACTTC
J: TRBJ2-7; size: -; D: -; V: TRBV9; CDR3: CASSGRQDSYEQYF; DNA: TGTGCCAGCAGCGGGCGACAGGATTCCTACGAGCAGTACTTC
J: TRBJ2-1; size: -; D: TRBD2; V: TRBV20-1; CDR3: CSARPTLAGGPGGQFF; DNA: TGCAGTGCTAGACCTACTCTAGCGGGAGGGCCGGGTGGGCAGTTCTTC
J: TRBJ2-4; size: many; D: TRBD2; V: TRBV7-9; CDR3: CASTGLAGGDIQYF; DNA: TGTGCCAGCACCGGACTAGCGGGAGGAGACATTCAGTACTTC